This passage covers 4 T cell receptor beta chains from one sample sequenced in a study of blood T cell repertoires in COVID-19. Measured with immunoSEQ multiplex PCR; TCRdb has only the in-frame clones, and not every one. Among roughly 53,000 clones, 80% to 90% were seen once, and the ten largest hold about 1.5%. The source material was peripheral blood. The receptors derive from a man between 60 and 75 years old with acute or convalescent COVID-19.

J is TRBJ2-1 and V is TRBV7-9, with a possible D match to TRBD1 (6 bases). This CDR3 is built from 14 residues. CDR1 is SEHNR, CDR2 FQNEAQ, per germline (reference sequence). Trimming removed 3 bases at V and 9 bases at J, with 15 bases between. The CDR3: CASSLAGTRTEQFF. In DNA, the CDR3 is TGTGCCAGCAGCTTGGCTGGGACAAGAACTGAGCAGTTCTTC.

V and J are TRBV6-1 and TRBJ1-2; D may be TRBD1 (5 bases). The CDR3 loop spans 15 amino acids. Trimming shortened V by 1 base and J by 4 bases, and 13 bases separated the two germline ends. From germline, CDR1 is MNHNS and CDR2 SASEGT. CDR3 coding DNA: TGTGCCAGCAGTGAAGAGGGGATAGGGCTCTATGGCTACACCTTC. The encoded protein is CASSEEGIGLYGYTF.

V usage is TRBV18 and J usage is TRBJ1-5; 7 bases fit TRBD1. Germline assignment: CDR1 KGHSH and CDR2 LQKENI. V lost 2 bases to trimming and J lost 7 bases; unmatched junction nucleotides: 14. There are 17 residues in the CDR3. The CDR3 DNA is TGTGCCAGCTCACCAATGGTCGGCAGGACAGGCGCGCAGCCCCAGCATTTT. As protein: CASSPMVGRTGAQPQHF.

The genes are TRBV13 and TRBJ2-1, with 7 bases that match TRBD2. V lost 0 bases to trimming and J lost 3 bases; unmatched junction nucleotides: 5. Germline assignment: CDR1 PRHDT and CDR2 FYEKMQ (reference sequence). The CDR3 runs 16 residues. CDR3 nucleotide sequence: TGTGCCAGCAGCTTAGGCCGTGCGGGGGACTACAATGAGCAGTTCTTC. Encoded protein: CASSLGRAGDYNEQFF. The variable domain in full, completed from reference TRBV13 and TRBJ2-1, reads AAGVIQSPRHLIKEKRETATLKCYPIPRHDTVYWYQQGPGQDPQFLISFYEKMQSDKGSIPDRFSAQQFSDYHSELNMSSLELGDSALYFCASSLGRAGDYNEQFFGPGTRLTVL.